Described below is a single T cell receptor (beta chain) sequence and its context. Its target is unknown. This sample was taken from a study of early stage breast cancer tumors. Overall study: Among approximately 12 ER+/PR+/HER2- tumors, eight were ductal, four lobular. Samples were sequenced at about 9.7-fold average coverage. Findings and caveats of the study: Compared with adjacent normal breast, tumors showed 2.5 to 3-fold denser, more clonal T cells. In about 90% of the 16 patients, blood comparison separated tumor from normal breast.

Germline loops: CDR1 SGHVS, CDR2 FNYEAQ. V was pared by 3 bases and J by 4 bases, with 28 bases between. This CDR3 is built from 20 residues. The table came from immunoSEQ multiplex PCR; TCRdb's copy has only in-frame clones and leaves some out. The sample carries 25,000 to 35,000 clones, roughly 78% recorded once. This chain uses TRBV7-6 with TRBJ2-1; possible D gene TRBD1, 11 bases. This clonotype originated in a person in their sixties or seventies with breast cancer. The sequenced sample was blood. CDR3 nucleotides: TGTGCCAGCAGCTTCTCCGGGACAGGGGGTTATAGCGGGGGGTACAATGAGCAGTTCTTC. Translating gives CASSFSGTGGYSGGYNEQFF.